The clone carrying this TCR beta chain has more than one count but fewer than ten. Its antigen is unknown. This entry is derived from a study of blood T cells in healthy people across ages. Study results and limitations: More naive CD4+ cells and higher diversity were found in long-lived than in aged donors.

Per individual sample, total RNA of at least 6 micrograms was extracted. The second PCR ran about 6 to 12 cycles with a sample-barcoded 5' primer and J-beta primers. TCRdb independently ran MiXCR on the 5' RACE reads; one entry per CDR3 protein. The sample includes 1.5 million to 2 million distinct CDR3 sequences, about 31% of them seen just once. The CDR3 has 13 amino acids. V lost 5 bases to trimming and J lost 9 bases, with 14 bases between them. The germline V gene has CDR1 MNHEY and CDR2 SVGAGI. This chain connects TRBV6-5 to TRBJ2-1, with D possibly matching TRBD2 (7 bases). The sample was blood. The sequence was collected from a woman aged 25 to 39 in good health. The CDR3 sequence is CASSRGGFSEQFF. The CDR3 nucleotides read TGTGCCAGCAGTAGGGGGGGTTTCAGTGAGCAGTTCTTC.